Each of the 19 T cell receptor beta chains below was sequenced from the same sample in a study of T-cell memory formation after mild COVID-19. TCRdb reprocessed the 5' RACE reads with MiXCR, giving one entry per CDR3 protein. The sample lists 380,000 or so distinct CDR3 sequences, roughly an eighth occurring once. The sample taken for sequencing was PBMCs or a T cell subset sorted from them (not recorded which). These receptors were obtained from a man aged 18 to 29 who had mild COVID-19 (a few samples of this study predate the infection). Cell type and time point are not known.

This clonotype has a handful of counts. The V gene is TRBV5-6, the J gene TRBJ2-7; a possible D gene is TRBD2 (5 bases). The CDR3 totals 13 residues. Germline CDR1 SGHDT, CDR2 YYEEEE. V was clipped by 1 base and J by 2 bases, with 7 bases between them. The CDR3 region is CASSLSGTYEQYV. DNA for the CDR3: TGTGCCAGCAGCTTGTCGGGGACCTACGAGCAGTACGTC.

This clonotype was found many times. The genes are TRBV4-1 and TRBJ2-1; D is possibly TRBD2 (6 bases). The CDR3 loop spans 14 amino acids. V was pared by 4 bases and J by 6 bases, with 13 bases between. CDR1 and CDR2 from the germline V gene are MGHRA and YSYEKL. CDR3 DNA sequence: TGCGCCAGCAGCCCGGGACTCCTGGGCAATGAGCAGTTCTTC. Translated, it gives CASSPGLLGNEQFF.

This clonotype was seen more than once but under ten times. One end of the junction does not line up with germline, which may come from a read error. The rearrangement uses TRBV20-1 and TRBJ1-2; 9 nucleotides line up with TRBD1. Germline CDR1 reads DFQATT; CDR2 reads SNEGSKA (reference sequence). The CDR3 consists of 15 residues. CDR3 protein: CSAREPVTGGAPNAF. The CDR3 DNA sequence: TGCAGTGCTAGAGAACCAGTTACAGGGGGCGCGCCGAACGCCTTC.

In this sample, this clonotype turned up a few times. The chain employs TRBV21-1 and TRBJ1-6; the D call TRBD1 from the table was never checked on the DNA. TRBV21-1 is reported as a pseudogene. This CDR3 comprises 17 residues. CDR3 DNA sequence: TGTGCCAGCAGCGCCTCGGGAGACAGGGCGGTTGGCTCACCCCTCCACTTT. As protein: CASSASGDRAVGSPLHF.

This clonotype showed up just a few times. The chain joins TRBV2 to TRBJ2-7, with D maybe TRBD2 (5 bases). CDR1 is SNHLY, CDR2 FYNNEI, per germline. The V end was cut by 3 bases, the J end by 1 base, with 16 bases between. The CDR3 is made up of 16 amino acids. CDR3 residues: CASSDRRLARSYEQYV. CDR3 nucleotide sequence: TGTGCCAGCAGTGATAGGAGGTTAGCGCGGTCCTACGAGCAGTACGTC.

This clonotype showed up many times. This chain links TRBV4-3 with TRBJ2-5, with D perhaps assigned TRBD1 or TRBD2 (6 bases each). CDR3 length: 14 residues. V was trimmed by 5 bases and J by 4 bases, leaving 14 bases between them. CDR1 is LGHNA, CDR2 YSLEER, per germline. CDR3 DNA: TGCGCCAGCAGCTACCGCAGGGGAGGAGAGACCCAGTACTTC. As protein: CASSYRRGGETQYF.

This clonotype occurred a few times. The V and J genes are TRBV5-5 and TRBJ2-5, with D uncertain. The length of the CDR3 is 13 residues. Trimming left V 7 bases short and J 3 bases short, with 13 bases between. Germline assignment: CDR1 SGHKS and CDR2 YYEKEE (reference sequence). This CDR3 reads CASGPNWEETQYF. The CDR3, as DNA: TGTGCCAGCGGCCCCAACTGGGAAGAGACCCAGTACTTC.

The chain employs TRBV5-1 and TRBJ1-3, with D unclear. V lost 0 bases to trimming and J lost 1 base, with 5 bases between them. Germline assignment: CDR1 SGHRS and CDR2 YFSETQ. The CDR3 is 14 amino acids. The chain's CDR3 is CASSLEPSGNTIYF. DNA for the CDR3: TGCGCCAGCAGCTTGGAGCCATCTGGAAACACCATATATTTT.

In its sample, this clonotype was seen once. This rearrangement joins TRBV2 to TRBJ1-2; a weak D match, TRBD1 (6 bases). The V end lost 1 base, the J end lost 7 bases, and 16 bases lay between the germline ends. Per germline, CDR1 SNHLY and CDR2 FYNNEI. This CDR3 comprises 15 residues. The CDR3 region is CASSEVQGSASGYTF. In DNA form, the CDR3 reads TGTGCCAGCAGTGAAGTCCAGGGGTCGGCATCTGGCTACACCTTC.

This clonotype has more than one count but fewer than ten. The chain links TRBV20-1 to TRBJ2-3; D uncertain. V was cut by 3 bases and J by 7 bases, with 11 bases left in between. This CDR3 contains 12 residues. Germline V gene data show CDR1 as DFQATT and CDR2 as SNEGSKA (reference sequence). The CDR3: CSASIVPNTQYF. The CDR3 DNA reads TGCAGTGCTAGTATCGTTCCAAATACGCAGTATTTT.

This clonotype was seen a handful of times. The V gene is TRBV5-6, the J gene TRBJ2-7; 13 bases fit TRBD2. Looked up from germline, CDR1 is SGHDT and CDR2 is YYEEEE. This CDR3 is 17 amino acids long. V dropped 4 bases and J dropped 3; count of bases not matched to a gene: 10. CDR3 DNA sequence: TGTGCCAGCAGCCCATTAACTAGCGGGGGGGCCCTCTACGAGCAGTACGTC. Its protein product is CASSPLTSGGALYEQYV.

This rearrangement joins TRBV7-2 to TRBJ1-2, with 8 bases aligning to TRBD1. The CDR3 sequence is 13 residues long. Trimming took 6 bases from V and 6 from J; bases not matched to a gene: 6. Germline V gene data show CDR1 as SGHTA and CDR2 as FQGNSA. The CDR3 loop reads CASSPDREHGYTF. The CDR3 nucleotides are TGTGCCAGCAGTCCGGACAGGGAACATGGCTACACCTTC.

The chain combines TRBV3-1 with TRBJ2-2, with a possible D match to TRBD2 (6 bases). This CDR3 contains 15 residues. Germline V gene lookup returns CDR1 LGHDT and CDR2 YNNKEL (reference sequence). Trimming cost V 2 bases and J 6 bases, with 13 bases left between them. CDR3 region: CASSQHGGRSGELFF. CDR3 in DNA: TGTGCCAGCAGCCAACACGGGGGTAGGTCCGGGGAGCTGTTTTTT.

This clonotype appeared a few times. The chain recombines TRBV30 with TRBJ1-5; tentative D call: TRBD1 (6 bases). V dropped 2 bases and J dropped 6 bases, with 11 bases sitting between them. The CDR3 totals 13 residues. Germline V gene sequence: CDR1 GTSNPN, CDR2 SVGIG (reference sequence). The CDR3 sequence: CAWSQGGRQPQHF. The CDR3 coding sequence is TGTGCCTGGAGTCAAGGGGGACGTCAGCCCCAGCATTTT.

A few counts support this clonotype. The chain recombines TRBV4-1 with TRBJ1-2; 7 bases agree with TRBD1. Unmatched junction bases numbered 6, after V lost 1 base and J lost 4 bases. The CDR3 runs 15 residues. CDR1 and CDR2 (germline): MGHRA, YSYEKL. The CDR3 nucleotides read TGCGCCAGCAGCCAAGGGAGACAGGGCGGCTATGGCTACACCTTC. Its protein product is CASSQGRQGGYGYTF.

This sequence joins TRBV10-3 and TRBJ1-2, with 9 bases identical to TRBD1. CDR1 and CDR2 (germline): ENHRY, SYGVKD. The trim removed 7 bases at V and 6 bases at J, leaving 3 bases unmatched. The CDR3 is made up of 12 amino acids. CDR3 nucleotides: TGTGCCATCAAGGGGGACAGGGATGGCTACACCTTC. Protein product: CAIKGDRDGYTF.

This clonotype was picked up many times. The junction and the germline gene differ at one end; a read error may be behind it. The gene calls are TRBV7-7 and TRBJ2-3; 14 nucleotides match TRBD2. This CDR3 has 16 residues. CDR1 is SSHAT, CDR2 FNYEAQ, per germline (reference sequence). In nucleotides, the CDR3 is TGTGCTAGCAGCCAGGGACTAGCGGGGGACGGGGATACGCAGTATTTT. It specifies CASSQGLAGDGDTQYF. Full variable domain (rest looked up from reference TRBV7-7 and TRBJ2-3): GAGVSQSPRYKVTKRGQDVTLRCDPISSHATLYWYQQALGQGPEFLTYFNYEAQPDKSGLPSDRFSAERPEGSISTLTIQRTEQRDSAMYRCASSQGLAGDGDTQYFGPGTRLTVL.

This rearrangement joins TRBV28 to TRBJ2-6, with 7 bases aligning to TRBD1. The CDR3 spans 17 residues. V lost 10 bases and J lost 0; bases outside the gene matches: 12. Germline CDR1 is MDHEN and CDR2 is SYDVKM. CDR3 in DNA: TGTGCCACCCTTGGGGACAGCCGAAACTCTGGGGCCAACGTCCTGACTTTC. This gives the protein CATLGDSRNSGANVLTF.

The chain carries TRBV2 and TRBJ1-1; TRBD1 agrees at 8 bases. The CDR3 is made up of 15 amino acids. V was clipped by 7 bases and J by 0 bases; unmatched bases: 7. CDR1 is SNHLY, CDR2 FYNNEI, per germline. In nucleotides, the CDR3 is TGTGCCAGCATTGGGGAGGACAGGGTGAACACTGAAGCTTTCTTT. Its protein is CASIGEDRVNTEAFF.